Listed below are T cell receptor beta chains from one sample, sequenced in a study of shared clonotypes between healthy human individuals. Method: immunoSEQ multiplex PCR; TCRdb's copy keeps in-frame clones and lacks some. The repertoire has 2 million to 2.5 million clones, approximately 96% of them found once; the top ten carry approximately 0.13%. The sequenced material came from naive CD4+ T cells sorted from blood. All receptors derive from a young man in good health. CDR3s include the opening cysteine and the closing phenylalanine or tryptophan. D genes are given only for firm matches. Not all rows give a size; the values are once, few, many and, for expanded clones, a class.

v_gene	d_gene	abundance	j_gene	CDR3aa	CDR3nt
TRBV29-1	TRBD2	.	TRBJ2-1	CSVESASGRRYNEQFF	TGCAGCGTTGAATCCGCTAGCGGGAGAAGGTACAATGAGCAGTTCTTC
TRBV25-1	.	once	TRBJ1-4	CASSASLGEKLFF	TGTGCCAGCAGTGCATCTCTGGGGGAAAAACTGTTTTTT
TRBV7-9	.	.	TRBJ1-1	CASSIHREGGTEAFF	TGTGCCAGCAGCATTCACAGGGAAGGGGGCACTGAAGCTTTCTTT
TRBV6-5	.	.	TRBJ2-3	CASSYSGSEGTQYF	TGTGCCAGCAGTTACAGCGGTTCGGAAGGAACGCAGTATTTT
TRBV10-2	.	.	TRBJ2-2	CASSRQSAGELFF	TGCGCCAGCAGTAGACAGTCGGCCGGGGAGCTGTTTTTT
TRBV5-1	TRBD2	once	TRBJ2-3	CASSPGTSGRFTDTQYF	TGCGCCAGCAGCCCTGGGACTAGCGGGAGGTTCACAGATACGCAGTATTTT
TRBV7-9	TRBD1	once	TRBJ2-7	CASSWAGGSYEQYF	TGTGCCAGCAGCTGGGCAGGGGGCTCCTACGAGCAGTACTTC
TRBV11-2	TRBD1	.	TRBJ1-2	CASSPQPGGQGVGYTF	TGTGCCAGCAGCCCACAACCCGGGGGCCAGGGGGTTGGCTACACCTTC
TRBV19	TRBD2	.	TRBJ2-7	CASPGLADEQYF	TGTGCCAGTCCGGGACTAGCGGACGAGCAGTACTTC
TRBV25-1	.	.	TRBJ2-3	CASSDYGITDTQYF	TGTGCCAGCAGTGACTACGGTATCACAGATACGCAGTATTTT
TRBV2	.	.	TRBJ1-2	CASSRVAGYTF	TGTGCCAGCAGTAGGGTAGCCGGCTACACCTTC
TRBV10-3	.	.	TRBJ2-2	CAISDRKGSNTGELFF	TGTGCCATCAGTGACAGAAAGGGCTCGAACACCGGGGAGCTGTTTTTT
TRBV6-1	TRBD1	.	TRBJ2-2	CASLAQGILTGELFF	TGTGCCAGCCTAGCACAGGGGATCTTAACCGGGGAGCTGTTTTTT
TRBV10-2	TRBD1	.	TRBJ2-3	CASRPTGAGTDTQYF	TGCGCCAGCAGACCCACAGGGGCTGGCACAGATACGCAGTATTTT
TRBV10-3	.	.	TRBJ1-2	CAISEEADSREGYTF	TGTGCCATCAGTGAGGAGGCGGACTCCAGGGAGGGCTACACCTTC
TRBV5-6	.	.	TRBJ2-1	CASSLLASAHNEQFF	TGTGCCAGCAGCTTGCTCGCTAGCGCCCACAATGAGCAGTTCTTC
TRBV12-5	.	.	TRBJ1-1	CASGLVPRDTEAFF	TGTGCTAGTGGTTTGGTACCCAGAGACACTGAAGCTTTCTTT
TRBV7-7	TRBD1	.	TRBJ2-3	CASSPQGSGTDTQYF	TGTGCTAGCAGCCCACAGGGGTCTGGCACAGATACGCAGTATTTT
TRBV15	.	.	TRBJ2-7	CATSRDRLSGRRYEQYF	TGTGCCACCAGCAGAGATCGGCTCTCAGGAAGGAGGTACGAGCAGTACTTC
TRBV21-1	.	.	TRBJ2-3	CASSKRPAWGITSGGKDTQYF	TGTGCCAGCAGCAAACGGCCCGCTTGGGGTATAACTAGCGGGGGGAAAGATACGCAGTATTTT
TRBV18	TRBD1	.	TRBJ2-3	CASSPQTGADTQYF	TGTGCCAGCTCACCACAGACAGGGGCAGATACGCAGTATTTT
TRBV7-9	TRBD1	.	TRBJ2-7	CASSSGQGGWNF	TGTGCCAGCAGCTCGGGACAGGGAGGATGGAACTTC
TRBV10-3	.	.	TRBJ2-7	CAIGWDPYEQYF	TGTGCCATCGGTTGGGACCCCTACGAGCAGTACTTC
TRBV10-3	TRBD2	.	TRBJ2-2	CAIGRAGGSGTGELFF	TGTGCCATCGGTCGAGCGGGGGGGTCGGGCACCGGGGAGCTGTTTTTT
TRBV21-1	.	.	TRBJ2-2	CASPGQGATGELFF	TGTGCCAGCCCGGGACAGGGGGCGACCGGGGAGCTGTTTTTT
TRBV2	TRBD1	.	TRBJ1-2	CASSEEIDRAYGYTF	TGTGCCAGCAGTGAAGAAATTGACAGGGCCTATGGCTACACCTTC
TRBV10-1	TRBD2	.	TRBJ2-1	CASSAAGGQRNEQFF	TGCGCCAGCAGTGCAGCGGGGGGCCAAAGGAATGAGCAGTTCTTC
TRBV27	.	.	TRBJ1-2	CASSGYNPNYGYTF	TGTGCCAGTTCGGGGTATAATCCTAACTATGGCTACACCTTC
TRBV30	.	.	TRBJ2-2	CAWSPQGPPGELFF	TGTGCCTGGAGTCCACAGGGTCCGCCCGGGGAGCTGTTTTTT
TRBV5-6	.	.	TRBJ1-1	CASSPSYNTEAFF	TGTGCCAGCAGCCCAAGTTATAACACTGAAGCTTTCTTT
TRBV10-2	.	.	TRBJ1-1	CASRTRGENTEAFF	TGCGCCAGCAGAACGAGGGGTGAGAACACTGAAGCTTTCTTT
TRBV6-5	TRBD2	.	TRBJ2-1	CASRPGLAVLHEQFF	TGTGCCAGCCGACCGGGACTAGCGGTTCTCCATGAGCAGTTCTTC
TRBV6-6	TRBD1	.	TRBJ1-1	CASGPDRATEAFF	TGTGCCAGCGGGCCGGACAGGGCCACTGAAGCTTTCTTT
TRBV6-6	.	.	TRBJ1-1	CASSYSQGNTEAFF	TGTGCCAGCAGTTACTCTCAGGGAAACACTGAAGCTTTCTTT
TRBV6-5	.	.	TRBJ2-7	CASSYSSGPYEQYF	TGTGCCAGCAGTTACTCGAGTGGCCCCTACGAGCAGTACTTC
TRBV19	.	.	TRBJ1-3	CASTAGYPSGNTIYF	TGTGCCAGTACCGCTGGATATCCATCTGGAAACACCATATATTTT
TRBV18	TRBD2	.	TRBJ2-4	CASSPLTSGATKNIQYF	TGTGCCAGCTCACCACTCACTAGCGGGGCAACCAAAAACATTCAGTACTTC
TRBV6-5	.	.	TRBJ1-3	CASSKLPNSGNTIYF	TGTGCCAGCAGCAAACTGCCCAACTCTGGAAACACCATATATTTT
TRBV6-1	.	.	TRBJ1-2	CASSEVREKGYTF	TGTGCCAGCAGTGAAGTCAGGGAGAAGGGCTACACCTTC
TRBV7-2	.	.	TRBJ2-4	CASGTYPIQYF	TGTGCCAGCGGGACTTATCCAATTCAGTACTTC
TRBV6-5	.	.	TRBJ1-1	CASSPDRFTTEAFF	TGTGCCAGCAGTCCCGACAGGTTTACCACTGAAGCTTTCTTT